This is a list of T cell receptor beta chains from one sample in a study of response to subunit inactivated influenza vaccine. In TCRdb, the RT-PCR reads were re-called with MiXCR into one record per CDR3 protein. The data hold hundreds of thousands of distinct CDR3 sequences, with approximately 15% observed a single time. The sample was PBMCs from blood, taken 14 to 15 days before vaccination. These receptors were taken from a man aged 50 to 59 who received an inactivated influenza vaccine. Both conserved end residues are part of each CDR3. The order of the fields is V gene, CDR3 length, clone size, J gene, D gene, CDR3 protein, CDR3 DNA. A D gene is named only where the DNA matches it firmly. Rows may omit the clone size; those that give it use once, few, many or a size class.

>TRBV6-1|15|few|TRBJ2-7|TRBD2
CASSQQRGASYEQYF
TGTGCCAGCAGTCAACAGCGGGGGGCCTCCTACGAGCAGTACTTC
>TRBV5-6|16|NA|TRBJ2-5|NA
CASSLVLSPEKETQYF
TGTGCCAGCAGCTTGGTGTTGAGTCCAGAGAAAGAGACCCAGTACTTC
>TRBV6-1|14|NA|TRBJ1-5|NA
CASRLHREGQPQHF
TGTGCCAGCAGACTGCACAGGGAAGGGCAGCCCCAGCATTTT
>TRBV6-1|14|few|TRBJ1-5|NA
CASRMGHGGQPQHF
TGTGCCAGCAGGATGGGTCATGGCGGTCAGCCCCAGCATTTT
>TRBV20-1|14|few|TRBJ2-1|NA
CSARRETTDNEQFF
TGCAGTGCTAGACGCGAGACTACTGACAATGAGCAGTTCTTC
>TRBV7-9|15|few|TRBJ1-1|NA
CASSNTPVKNTEAFF
TGTGCCAGCAGCAATACCCCGGTGAAGAACACTGAAGCTTTCTTT
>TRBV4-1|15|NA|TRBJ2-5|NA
CASSQDYLGRETQYF
TGCGCCAGCAGCCAAGATTATTTGGGGCGAGAGACCCAGTACTTC
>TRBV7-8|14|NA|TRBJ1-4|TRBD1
CASRPGTDNEKLFF
TGTGCCAGCAGACCCGGGACAGACAATGAAAAACTGTTTTTT
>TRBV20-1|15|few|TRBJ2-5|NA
CSARSHSPGQETQYF
TGCAGTGCTAGATCCCACAGTCCGGGACAAGAGACCCAGTACTTC
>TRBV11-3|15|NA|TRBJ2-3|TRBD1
CASSKRTGGTDSQYF
TGTGCCAGCAGCAAACGGACAGGGGGCACAGATTCGCAGTATTTT
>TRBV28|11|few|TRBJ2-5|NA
CASRGMETQYF
TGTGCCAGCAGGGGTATGGAGACCCAGTACTTC
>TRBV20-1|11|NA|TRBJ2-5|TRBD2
CSAGVTSGNDF
TGCAGTGCGGGCGTAACTAGCGGAAACGACTTC
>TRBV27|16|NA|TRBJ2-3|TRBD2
CASSSKREGHRDTQYF
TGTGCCAGCAGTTCCAAGCGGGAGGGCCATAGAGATACGCAGTATTTT
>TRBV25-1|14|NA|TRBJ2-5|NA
CASSWGTRGETQYF
TGTGCCAGCAGTTGGGGGACACGAGGAGAGACCCAGTACTTC
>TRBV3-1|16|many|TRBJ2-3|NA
CASSQEWSPLPATQYF
TGTGCCAGCAGCCAAGAGTGGTCTCCTCTCCCAGCTACGCAGTATTTT
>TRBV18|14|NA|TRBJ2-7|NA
CASSPPASTYEQYF
TGTGCCAGCTCACCCCCGGCAAGTACCTACGAGCAGTACTTC
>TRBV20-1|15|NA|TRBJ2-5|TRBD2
CSARSGLAVQETQYF
TGCAGTGCTAGGTCGGGACTAGCGGTTCAAGAGACCCAGTACTTC
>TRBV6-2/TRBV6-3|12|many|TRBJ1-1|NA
CASGRANTEAFF
TGTGCCAGCGGCAGGGCGAACACTGAAGCTTTCTTT
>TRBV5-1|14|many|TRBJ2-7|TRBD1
CASSQGQGFNEQYF
TGCGCCAGCAGCCAGGGACAGGGGTTCAACGAGCAGTACTTC
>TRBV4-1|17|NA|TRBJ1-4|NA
CASSQAYSGGGFEKLFF
TGCGCCAGCAGCCAAGCTTATTCCGGGGGCGGGTTTGAAAAACTGTTTTTT
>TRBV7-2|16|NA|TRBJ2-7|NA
CASSLGWKQGLGEQYF
TGTGCCAGCAGCTTAGGGTGGAAGCAGGGGTTAGGCGAGCAGTACTTC
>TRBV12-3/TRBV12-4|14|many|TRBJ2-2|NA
CASRGDINTGELFF
TGTGCCAGCAGGGGGGACATTAACACCGGGGAGCTGTTTTTT
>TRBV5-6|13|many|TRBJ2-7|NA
CASSPGLAYEQYF
TGTGCCAGCAGCCCCGGGCTAGCCTACGAGCAGTACTTC
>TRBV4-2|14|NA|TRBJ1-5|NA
CASSQDRGAQPQHF
TGTGCCAGCAGCCAAGATCGAGGAGCTCAGCCCCAGCATTTT
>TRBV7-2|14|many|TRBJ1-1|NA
CASSLGGPATEAFF
TGTGCCAGCAGCTTAGGGGGACCTGCCACTGAAGCTTTCTTT
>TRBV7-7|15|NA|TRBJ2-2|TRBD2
CASSLVPAGTGELFF
TGTGCCAGCAGCTTAGTTCCAGCGGGGACCGGGGAGCTGTTTTTT
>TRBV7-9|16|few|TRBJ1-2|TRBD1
CASRSTGQGATYGYTF
TGTGCCAGCCGCTCGACGGGACAGGGGGCAACGTATGGCTACACCTTC
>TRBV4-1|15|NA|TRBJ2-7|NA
CASSQDRGEVGEQYF
TGCGCCAGCAGCCAAGATCGGGGTGAAGTCGGGGAGCAGTACTTC
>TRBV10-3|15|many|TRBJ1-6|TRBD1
CAISGPGQTNSPLHF
TGTGCCATCAGTGGGCCGGGACAGACTAATTCACCCCTCCACTTT
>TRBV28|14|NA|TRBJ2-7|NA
CASSQAGHGYEQYF
TGTGCCAGCAGTCAAGCGGGACACGGCTACGAGCAGTACTTC
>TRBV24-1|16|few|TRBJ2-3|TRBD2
CATSDGLADATDTQYF
TGTGCCACCTCGGATGGACTAGCGGACGCTACAGATACGCAGTATTTT
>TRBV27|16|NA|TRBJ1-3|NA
CASSLGAASSGNTIYF
TGTGCCAGCAGTTTAGGGGCGGCAAGCTCTGGAAACACCATATATTTT
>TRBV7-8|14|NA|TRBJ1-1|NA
CASSSLSVNTEAFF
TGTGCCAGCAGCTCATTGTCAGTGAACACTGAAGCTTTCTTT
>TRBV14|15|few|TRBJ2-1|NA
CASSQDIQIYNEQFF
TGTGCCAGCAGCCAAGATATACAGATCTACAATGAGCAGTTCTTC
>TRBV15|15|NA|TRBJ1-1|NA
CATGYGVAGNTEAFF
TGTGCCACCGGATACGGGGTGGCTGGGAACACTGAAGCTTTCTTT
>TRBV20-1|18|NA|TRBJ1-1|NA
CSARDQSSLWGRNTEAFF
TGCAGTGCTAGAGATCAGTCATCTTTATGGGGAAGGAACACTGAAGCTTTCTTT
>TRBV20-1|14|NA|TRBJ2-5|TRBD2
CSALAGGYQETQYF
TGCAGTGCTTTAGCGGGAGGATACCAAGAGACCCAGTACTTC
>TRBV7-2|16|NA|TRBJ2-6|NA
CASSRRLNSGANVLTF
TGTGCCAGCAGCCGACGTCTTAACTCTGGGGCCAACGTCCTGACTTTC
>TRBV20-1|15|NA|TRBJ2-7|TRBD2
CSAISLAGSSYEQYF
TGCAGTGCCATTTCACTAGCGGGAAGTTCCTACGAGCAGTACTTC
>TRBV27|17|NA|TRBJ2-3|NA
CASGSGRPSWGTDTQYF
TGTGCCAGCGGGTCGGGACGCCCAAGTTGGGGCACAGATACGCAGTATTTT
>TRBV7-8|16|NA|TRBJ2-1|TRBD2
CASILLSGGASDEQFF
TGTGCCAGTATTTTACTTAGCGGGGGGGCCAGCGATGAGCAGTTCTTC
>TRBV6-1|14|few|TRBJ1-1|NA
CASRQTGQNTEAFF
TGTGCCAGCAGACAAACAGGACAAAACACTGAAGCTTTCTTT
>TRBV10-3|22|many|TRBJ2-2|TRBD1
CAISESALSPINRDRYSGELFF
TGTGCCATCAGTGAGTCTGCGTTGTCCCCCATTAACCGGGACAGGTACTCCGGGGAGCTGTTTTTT
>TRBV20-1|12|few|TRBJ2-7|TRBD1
CSADGQGGEQYF
TGCAGTGCTGACGGACAGGGTGGGGAGCAGTACTTC
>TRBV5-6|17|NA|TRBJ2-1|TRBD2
CASSLIGGASGRNEQFF
TGTGCCAGCAGCTTGATAGGCGGGGCTAGCGGGAGGAATGAGCAGTTCTTC
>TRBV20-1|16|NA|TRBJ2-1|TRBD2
CSARGAGLAGVNEQFF
TGCAGTGCTAGAGGGGCCGGACTAGCGGGAGTTAATGAGCAGTTCTTC
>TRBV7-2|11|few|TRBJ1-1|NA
CASSLVRKAFF
TGTGCCAGCAGCTTAGTACGGAAAGCTTTCTTT
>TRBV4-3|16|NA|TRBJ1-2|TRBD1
CASSQSRTGLVYGYTF
TGCGCCAGCAGCCAATCTAGGACAGGCTTGGTCTATGGCTACACCTTC